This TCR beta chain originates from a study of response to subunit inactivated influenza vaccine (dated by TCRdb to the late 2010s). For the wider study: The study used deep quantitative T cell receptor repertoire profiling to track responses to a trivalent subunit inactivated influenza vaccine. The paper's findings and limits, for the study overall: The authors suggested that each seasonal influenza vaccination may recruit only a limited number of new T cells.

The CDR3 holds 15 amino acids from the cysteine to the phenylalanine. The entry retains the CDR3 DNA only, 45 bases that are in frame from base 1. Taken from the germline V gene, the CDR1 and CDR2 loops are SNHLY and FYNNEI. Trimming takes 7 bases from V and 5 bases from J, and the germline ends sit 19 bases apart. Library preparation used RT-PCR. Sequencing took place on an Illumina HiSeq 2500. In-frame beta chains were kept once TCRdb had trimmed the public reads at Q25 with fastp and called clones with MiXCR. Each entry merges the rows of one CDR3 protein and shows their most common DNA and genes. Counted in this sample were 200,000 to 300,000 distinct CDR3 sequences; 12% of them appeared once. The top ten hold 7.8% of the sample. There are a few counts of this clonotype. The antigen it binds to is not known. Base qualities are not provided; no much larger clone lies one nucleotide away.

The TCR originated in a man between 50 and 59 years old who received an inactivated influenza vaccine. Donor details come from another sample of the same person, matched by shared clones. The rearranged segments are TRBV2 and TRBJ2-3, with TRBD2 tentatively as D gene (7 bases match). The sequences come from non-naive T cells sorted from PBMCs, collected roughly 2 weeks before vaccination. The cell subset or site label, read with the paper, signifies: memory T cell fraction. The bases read TGTGCCAGCATGCCGGCGGCGGGGGCAGGAGATACGCAGTATTTT. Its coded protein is CASMPAAGAGDTQYF.